This entry describes one T cell receptor beta chain. The data stem from a study of blood T cell repertoires in COVID-19. Study in general: Material from acute and convalescent COVID-19 was sourced from the United States, Italy and Spain. From T cells, B-cell-depleted T cells, or PBMCs came the material, which was cDNA or gDNA.

Two negative PCRs, clearance, or symptom resolution characterized the recovered Cohort 3 donors. The germline V gene has CDR1 SGHRS and CDR2 YFSETQ. J lost 5 bases, V lost 5 bases, and 4 bases had no gene match. The CDR3 consists of 13 residues. Authors' processing steps: Amplification from reference gene primers served as the basis for estimated nucleated cell counts. Using immunoSEQ multiplex PCR, the repertoire was profiled, and TCRdb retains in-frame clones only, with some absent. V, J and clone size derive from that table, while D and trimming were established from the DNA sequence. The data contain about 400,000 clones, just under 90% of them singletons.

Sequenced input: PBMCs or T cells enriched from blood (not recorded which). This chain connects TRBV5-1 to TRBJ2-1, with 7 bases aligning to TRBD1. This clonotype was obtained from a woman between 50 and 59 years old who had recovered from COVID-19. The CDR3 loop reads CASSSGQDNEQFF. The CDR3 nucleotides read TGCGCCAGCAGTTCTGGACAGGACAATGAGCAGTTCTTC.